This T cell receptor beta chain was identified in a study of cytomegalovirus exposure and HLA in healthy donors. Study observations and caveats: Looking again later, the authors saw that most CMV-associated TCR beta chains seemed HLA-restricted. Confirmation was obtained in vitro that three CMV-associated chains are specific for CMV antigens.

With 60 Vbeta and 13 Jbeta primers, the PCR was carried out. TCRdb's table, derived via immunoSEQ multiplex PCR, lists solely in-frame clones and lacks some. In the table there are about 170,000 clones, about 85% of which are singletons. This clone appeared a single time. Its target is unknown. Although they were nominally healthy when sampled, donors likely had unrecorded immune exposures. Trimming removed 6 bases at V and 9 bases at J, with 11 bases between. Germline V CDR1 and CDR2: MNHEY, SVGAGI. The CDR3 runs to 12 residues. This receptor was identified in a woman aged 45 to 65 in good health and CMV-seropositive. This sequence joins TRBV6-5 and TRBJ2-2, with D perhaps TRBD1 (5 bases). The sequenced sample was PBMCs. The chain's CDR3 is CASSRDSRELFF. CDR3 bases: TGTGCCAGCAGCAGGGATTCAAGGGAGCTGTTTTTT.